Presented here are 27 T cell receptor beta chains from one specimen sequenced in a study of blood T cell repertoires in COVID-19. Libraries were prepared by immunoSEQ multiplex PCR; TCRdb keeps only in-frame clonotypes and omits some of them. The sample contains 100,000 to 150,000 clones, 80% to 90% of which appear only once. Material for sequencing was PBMCs or T cells enriched from blood (not recorded which). All receptors derive from a man aged 35 to 55 with acute COVID-19.

The J gene is TRBJ1-6, the V gene TRBV27, with D possibly TRBD1 on 5 matching bases. Trimming pared 9 bases from V and 9 bases from J, leaving 12 bases between. Germline CDR1 and CDR2: MNHEY and SMNVEV (reference sequence). The CDR3 is made up of 12 amino acids. As DNA, the CDR3 is TGTGCCAGGCGGGGGGGGACTTCACCCCTCCACTTT. Encoded protein: CARRGGTSPLHF.

CDR3: CASSPRLEIKDEQFF. As DNA, the CDR3 is TGTGCCAGCAGCCCCCGACTAGAAATAAAGGATGAGCAGTTCTTC. The chain has TRBV9 and TRBJ2-1, with D perhaps matching TRBD2 (6 bases). CDR3 size: 15 residues. The germline V gene has CDR1 SGDLS and CDR2 YYNGEE. Trimming left V 4 bases short and J 8 bases short, with 19 bases between.

The rearrangement links TRBV6-5 to TRBJ2-3; perhaps TRBD2 as D (6 bases). The CDR3 sequence is 15 residues long. With 2 bases removed from V and 0 bases from J, the gap between germline ends came to 9 bases. The germline gives CDR1 MNHEY, CDR2 SVGAGI. The CDR3 DNA sequence: TGTGCCAGCAGTTACCGGGGGTTTAGCACAGATACGCAGTATTTT. As protein: CASSYRGFSTDTQYF.

The J gene is TRBJ2-7, the V gene TRBV3-1 (or the pseudogene TRBV3-2); D is uncertain. With 4 bases removed from V and 3 bases from J, the gap between germline ends came to 13 bases. Germline values: CDR1 LGHDT, CDR2 YNNKEL (reference sequence). The length of the CDR3 is 14 residues. The CDR3 here is CASSRTPGSYEQYF. In DNA, the CDR3 is TGTGCCAGCAGCCGCACCCCAGGTAGCTACGAGCAGTACTTC.

The chain recombines TRBV30 with TRBJ1-5; unclear D gene. The CDR3 sequence is 15 residues long. CDR1 and CDR2 from the germline V gene are GTSNPN and SVGIG (reference sequence). Trimming removed 4 bases at V and 2 bases at J, with 15 bases between. The CDR3 loop is CAWTAGITGNQPQHF. DNA for the CDR3: TGTGCCTGGACTGCGGGGATCACAGGCAATCAGCCCCAGCATTTT.

This clone appeared once. The CDR3 spells CASSLGAGGYYEQYF. Written as DNA, the CDR3 is TGTGCCAGCAGTTTAGGAGCGGGAGGATACTACGAGCAGTACTTC. The chain combines TRBV27 with TRBJ2-7; TRBD2 matches 9 bases. The CDR3 spans 15 residues. Trimming took 2 bases from V and 3 from J; bases not matched to a gene: 5. The germline V gene has CDR1 MNHEY and CDR2 SMNVEV (reference sequence).

This clone has a handful of counts. The chain recombines TRBV7-8 with TRBJ2-7; 8 bases line up with TRBD2. Germline lookup yields CDR1 SGHVS and CDR2 FQNEAQ. The CDR3 length is 12 residues. J lost 4 bases, V lost 5 bases, and 1 base had no gene match. CDR3 bases: TGTGCCAGCAGCCGGGGGGGGTACGAGCAGTACTTC. Translating gives CASSRGGYEQYF. Variable domain in full (rest from reference TRBV7-8 and TRBJ2-7): GAGVSQSPRYKVAKRGQDVALRCDPISGHVSLFWYQQALGQGPEFLTYFQNEAQLDKSGLPSDRFFAERPEGSVSTLKIQRTQQEDSAVYLCASSRGGYEQYFGPGTRLTVT.

The rearrangement links TRBV11-2 to TRBJ1-1; D is undetermined. The CDR3 is 13 amino acids. CDR1 is SGHAT and CDR2 is FQNNGV in the germline V gene. Trimming took off 5 bases at V and 10 bases at J, with 17 bases between the two ends. CDR3 nucleotides: TGTGCCAGCAGCCCCCAAATGGGCAGTGGAGCTTTCTTT. Amino acids: CASSPQMGSGAFF.

A few counts support this clone. V and J are TRBV3-1 (or the pseudogene TRBV3-2) and TRBJ2-7; D is unresolved. The CDR3 is 15 amino acids. V was trimmed by 1 base and J by 0 bases, leaving 10 bases between them. From germline, CDR1 is LGHDT and CDR2 YNNKEL (reference sequence). CDR3 bases: TGTGCCAGCAGCCAAGTTGCTATGAGCTCCTACGAGCAGTACTTC. Protein product: CASSQVAMSSYEQYF.

The V call is TRBV3-1 (or the pseudogene TRBV3-2), the J call TRBJ2-5; 10 bases are shared with TRBD2. The CDR3 loop spans 16 amino acids. The ends lost 2 bases at V and 4 bases at J; junction bases unmatched: 7. CDR1 is LGHDT and CDR2 is YNNKEL in the germline V gene (reference sequence). The CDR3 bases are TGTGCCAGCAGCCAAAGTTCTAGCGGGAGTTTAGAGACCCAGTACTTC. It is translated as CASSQSSSGSLETQYF.

The gene calls are TRBV9 and TRBJ1-3, with TRBD1 identical over 8 bases. This CDR3 spans 15 amino acids. Per the germline V gene, CDR1 is SGDLS and CDR2 is YYNGEE. V dropped 3 bases and J dropped 4; count of bases not matched to a gene: 6. CDR3 amino acids: CASSDTGGLGNTIYF. CDR3 nucleotide sequence: TGTGCCAGCAGCGACACAGGGGGTTTAGGAAACACCATATATTTT.

The chain has TRBV5-8 and TRBJ2-5, with 14 positions matching TRBD2. Germline CDR1 SGHTS, CDR2 YDEGEE. The CDR3 is 16 amino acids. Trimming at V came to 4 bases and at J to 5 bases, leaving 7 bases not matched to a gene. CDR3 region: CASSPGTSGSVETQYF. CDR3 nucleotide sequence: TGTGCCAGCAGCCCCGGGACTAGCGGGAGCGTGGAGACCCAGTACTTC.

CDR3 nucleotides: TGTGCCAGTAGTATTACAGGGGGGAACACTGAAGCTTTCTTT. Its protein product is CASSITGGNTEAFF. The rearrangement uses TRBV19 and TRBJ1-1; TRBD1 matches at 8 bases. Trimming took 3 bases from V and 1 from J; bases not matched to a gene: 1. The CDR3 sequence is 14 residues long. CDR1 and CDR2 (germline): LNHDA, SQIVND (reference sequence).

The J gene is TRBJ2-2, the V gene TRBV19, with a tentative D call TRBD2 (5 bases). V shed 4 bases and J shed 4 bases, with 10 bases lying between them. This CDR3 spans 14 amino acids. CDR1 is LNHDA, CDR2 SQIVND, per germline (reference sequence). The CDR3 DNA reads as TGTGCCAGTAGTACGGGGATTTCCACCGGGGAGCTGTTTTTT. The encoded protein is CASSTGISTGELFF.

CDR3 residues: CASSSTGTGEFF. CDR3 sequence (DNA): TGTGCCAGCAGTTCGACCGGGACAGGGGAGTTCTTC. The chain joins TRBV27 to TRBJ2-1, with 10 bases lining up with TRBD1. Germline CDR1 reads MNHEY; CDR2 reads SMNVEV (reference sequence). Trimming removed 4 bases from V and 14 bases from J; junction bases left unmatched: 5. The length of the CDR3 is 12 residues.

The J gene is TRBJ2-1, the V gene TRBV19; 12 nucleotides agree with TRBD2. The germline V gene encodes CDR1 LNHDA and CDR2 SQIVND (reference sequence). J lost 9 bases, V lost 2 bases, and 8 bases had no gene match. The CDR3 loop spans 16 amino acids. CDR3 nucleotides: TGTGCCAGTAGTATACTAGCGGGAGGGCCCGGGGGTGAGCAGTTCTTC. Translated: CASSILAGGPGGEQFF.

The rearrangement uses TRBV28 and TRBJ1-1; TRBD1 matches at 7 bases. This CDR3 has 13 residues. Germline CDR1 MDHEN, CDR2 SYDVKM. V dropped 5 bases and J dropped 3; count of bases not matched to a gene: 3. The DNA for the CDR3 is TGTGCCAGCAGTCCGACAGGGTACACTGAAGCTTTCTTT. It specifies CASSPTGYTEAFF.

This chain connects TRBV10-1 to TRBJ2-1; 7 bases fit TRBD2. The germline gives CDR1 WNHNN, CDR2 SYGVQD (reference sequence). This CDR3 region has 23 residues. With 5 bases clipped from V and 9 bases from J, the junction kept 37 bases outside the gene matches. The CDR3 here is CASSPPWGGAPTMRVRLVVEQFF. The CDR3 nucleotides are TGCGCCAGCAGTCCCCCATGGGGGGGAGCACCTACAATGAGGGTCCGTCTGGTTGTTGAGCAGTTCTTC.

The V gene is TRBV5-1, the J gene TRBJ1-2, with unresolved D. Per germline, CDR1 SGHRS and CDR2 YFSETQ. V lost 0 bases and J 10 bases, leaving 19 bases between the germline ends. The CDR3 is made up of 15 amino acids. CDR3 coding DNA: TGCGCCAGCAGCTTGGCCAGCGTCGGGTTGGAGGACTACACCTTC. Its translation is CASSLASVGLEDYTF.

This chain links TRBV7-2 with TRBJ2-3; D not resolved. The CDR3 spans 12 residues. Trimming took off 5 bases at V and 4 bases at J, with 7 bases between the two ends. CDR1 and CDR2 from the germline V gene are SGHTA and FQGNSA. In DNA, the CDR3 is TGTGCCAGCAGCCACTACGCAGATACGCAGTATTTT. This encodes CASSHYADTQYF.

The chain is built from TRBV7-2 and TRBJ2-7, with TRBD2 matching over 9 bases. CDR1 SGHTA and CDR2 FQGNSA come from the germline V gene. The CDR3 sequence is 15 residues long. The trim removed 4 bases at V and 1 base at J, leaving 5 bases unmatched. The CDR3 loop is CASSSAGGFSYEQYF. CDR3 in DNA: TGTGCCAGCAGCTCCGCGGGAGGGTTTTCCTACGAGCAGTACTTC.

The chain is built from TRBV24-1 and TRBJ1-5, with TRBD1 as a possible D gene (5 bases). This CDR3 has 13 amino acids. Trimming left V 5 bases short and J 6 bases short, with 10 bases between. Germline assignment: CDR1 KGHDR and CDR2 SFDVKD. CDR3 residues: CATSGRGGQPQHF. CDR3 nucleotides: TGTGCCACCAGTGGTAGGGGCGGTCAGCCCCAGCATTTT.

V and J are TRBV6-1 and TRBJ2-1; D perhaps matches TRBD2 (6 bases). Germline CDR1 and CDR2: MNHNS and SASEGT. V was shortened by 1 base and J by 9 bases, with 10 bases between the two germline ends. The CDR3 is 13 amino acids. Here the CDR3 reads CASSEGGLGEQFF. In DNA form, the CDR3 reads TGTGCCAGCAGTGAAGGGGGACTGGGTGAGCAGTTCTTC.

This clone showed up just a few times. V and J are TRBV3-1 (or the pseudogene TRBV3-2) and TRBJ2-7; TRBD2 matches 8 bases. The V gene's germline CDR1 is LGHDT and CDR2 YNNKEL (reference sequence). Trimming took 0 bases from V and 7 from J; bases not matched to a gene: 11. The CDR3 runs 16 residues. As DNA, the CDR3 is TGTGCCAGCAGCCAAGATCTCGGGAGCGGGAGAGGTGAGCAGTACTTC. As protein: CASSQDLGSGRGEQYF.

CDR3 coding DNA: TGTGCCAGCAGCTTTCTGACAGGGGGCTCTGGAAACACCATATATTTT. Its translation: CASSFLTGGSGNTIYF. This chain connects TRBV7-2 to TRBJ1-3; 9 nucleotides line up with TRBD1. Germline CDR1 reads SGHTA; CDR2 reads FQGNSA. This CDR3 region has 16 residues. The V gene end was trimmed by 3 bases and the J gene end by 0 bases; junction bases not matched to a gene: 3.

The chain combines TRBV4-2 with TRBJ2-7; 7 nucleotides agree with TRBD1. This CDR3 has 15 residues. The junction had 7 bases not matched to a gene; V was cut back by 1 base and J by 4 bases. Germline V gene data show CDR1 as LGHNA and CDR2 as YNFKEQ. CDR3 nucleotides: TGTGCCAGCAGCCAAGCGACAGGGCGTGGGTACGAGCAGTACTTC. This gives the protein CASSQATGRGYEQYF.

The chain is built from TRBV19 and TRBJ2-1; 13 positions match TRBD2. This CDR3 is built from 17 residues. Germline-derived CDR1 and CDR2 are LNHDA and SQIVND (reference sequence). Trimming cost V 3 bases and J 5 bases; bases outside gene matches: 7. CDR3 region: CASSMIPGTSGDNEQFF. In DNA form, the CDR3 reads TGTGCCAGTAGTATGATACCAGGGACTAGCGGGGACAATGAGCAGTTCTTC.